The 14 T cell receptor beta chains below were found in one sample sequenced in a study of siplizumab effects on memory and regulatory T cells. Using immunoSEQ multiplex PCR, the repertoire was profiled, and TCRdb retains in-frame clones only, with some absent. The sample shows about 52,000 clones, 95% to 97% of them seen only once. The sequenced material came from naive CD4+ T cells sorted from blood. The receptors were sampled from a human donor in good health.

The chain has TRBV11-3 and TRBJ2-1; 11 nucleotides agree with TRBD2. Germline-derived CDR1 and CDR2 are SGHNT and YENEEA. This CDR3 is 15 amino acids long. With V trimmed by 2 bases and J by 7 bases, 4 bases remained unmatched. This chain's CDR3 is CASSLRLAGMNEQFF. The CDR3 DNA is TGTGCCAGCAGCTTAAGACTAGCGGGAATGAATGAGCAGTTCTTC.

The chain links TRBV7-2 to TRBJ2-5; no clear D gene. The end of the DNA fits TRBJ2-7 better, so the J call may be wrong. This CDR3 is built from 13 residues. Germline values: CDR1 SGHTA, CDR2 FQGNSA. CDR3 nucleotide sequence: TGTGCCAGCAGGGGTAACGGCTCCTACGAGCAGTACTTC. The encoded protein is CASRGNGSYEQYF.

This clone was detected only once. J is TRBJ2-3 and V is TRBV6-6; TRBD1 agrees at 8 bases. This CDR3 has 15 amino acids. Germline assignment: CDR1 MNHNY and CDR2 SVGAGI (reference sequence). Losses at the gene ends were 2 bases for V and 2 bases for J; bases not matched to a gene: 3. The CDR3 region is CASSYGQGFTDTQYF. DNA for the CDR3: TGTGCCAGCAGTTACGGACAGGGCTTCACAGATACGCAGTATTTT.

The V and J genes are TRBV5-5 and TRBJ1-5, with 9 bases identical to TRBD1. Germline V gives CDR1 SGHKS, CDR2 YYEKEE (reference sequence). The CDR3 consists of 15 residues. After removal of 0 bases from V and 7 bases from J, the junction contained 5 bases not matched to a gene. The DNA of the CDR3 is TGTGCCAGCAGCTTGGGGTGGACAGGGGCCCAGCCCCAGCATTTT. As protein: CASSLGWTGAQPQHF.

The chain uses TRBV28 and TRBJ1-2; weak D call: TRBD1 (5 bases). V shed 0 bases and J shed 6 bases, with 11 bases lying between them. The CDR3 loop spans 14 amino acids. The V gene's germline CDR1 is MDHEN and CDR2 SYDVKM. CDR3 sequence (DNA): TGTGCCAGCAGTTTATGGCCCAGGGAGGATGGCTACACCTTC. As protein: CASSLWPREDGYTF.

This rearrangement joins TRBV10-3 to TRBJ2-5; the D gene is possibly TRBD1 (6 bases). The ends were cut back, 6 bases at V and 1 base at J, with 9 bases in the middle. The CDR3 has 13 residues. Per the germline V gene, CDR1 is ENHRY and CDR2 is SYGVKD. In DNA form, the CDR3 reads TGTGCCATCAGCCGGGACACCCAAGAGACCCAGTACTTC. This translates into CAISRDTQETQYF.

The sample holds a few counts of this clone. The genes are TRBV19 and TRBJ1-5; D gene unclear. This CDR3 has 18 residues. CDR1 and CDR2 from the germline V gene are LNHDA and SQIVND (reference sequence). V lost 3 bases, J lost 1 base, and 19 bases lay in between. CDR3 protein: CASSIGRPGKGSNQPQHF. In DNA form, the CDR3 reads TGTGCCAGTAGTATTGGGCGTCCGGGGAAGGGAAGCAATCAGCCCCAGCATTTT.

The rearrangement uses TRBV7-3 and TRBJ2-7; D is uncertain. Per germline, CDR1 SGHTA and CDR2 FQGTGA. V was shortened by 2 bases and J by 3 bases, with 14 bases between the two germline ends. The CDR3 covers 15 residues. The chain's CDR3 is CASSLWPRPLYEQYF. In nucleotides, the CDR3 is TGTGCCAGCAGCTTATGGCCAAGACCCCTCTACGAGCAGTACTTC.

The chain links TRBV30 to TRBJ2-5; D gene uncertain. Trimming removed 1 base from V and 4 bases from J, with 1 base in between. The V gene's germline CDR1 is GTSNPN and CDR2 SVGIG (reference sequence). This CDR3 is 10 amino acids long. The CDR3 region is CAWSGETQYF. CDR3 DNA sequence: TGTGCCTGGAGTGGAGAGACCCAGTACTTC.

The gene calls are TRBV19 and TRBJ2-2; 11 bases map to TRBD2. The CDR3 contains 18 residues. The trim removed 4 bases at V and 4 bases at J, leaving 11 bases unmatched. Per the germline V gene, CDR1 is LNHDA and CDR2 is SQIVND (reference sequence). CDR3 sequence (DNA): TGTGCCAGTAGTACGGCAACACTAGCGGGAGATGGCACCGGGGAGCTGTTTTTT. This encodes CASSTATLAGDGTGELFF.

This chain joins TRBV15 and TRBJ1-5; TRBD1 is a possible D gene (5 bases). Trimming removed 0 bases from V and 4 bases from J, with 10 bases in between. Germline assignment: CDR1 LNHNV and CDR2 YYDKDF (reference sequence). The CDR3 length is 15 residues. CDR3 region: CATSRDRQSNQPQHF. The CDR3 region has the DNA TGTGCCACCAGCAGAGATCGACAGAGTAATCAGCCCCAGCATTTT.

The count of this clone is one. The chain joins TRBV30 to TRBJ2-7; perhaps TRBD1 as D (5 bases). CDR3 length equals 11 residues. The germline gives CDR1 GTSNPN, CDR2 SVGIG (reference sequence). V was pared by 8 bases and J by 0 bases, with 8 bases between. CDR3 nucleotides: TGTGCCACGACAGCCTCCTACGAGCAGTACTTC. This translates into CATTASYEQYF. The variable domain in full, with the rest retrieved from reference TRBV30 and TRBJ2-7, is SQTIHQWPATLVQPVGSPLSLECTVEGTSNPNLYWYRQAAGRGLQLLFYSVGIGQISSEVPQNLSASRPQDRQFILSSKKLLLSDSGFYLCATTASYEQYFGPGTRLTVT.

The rearrangement links TRBV2 to TRBJ1-3; D unclear. Germline V gene sequence: CDR1 SNHLY, CDR2 FYNNEI. Trimming cost V 6 bases and J 0 bases, with 15 bases left between them. The CDR3 has 16 residues. The CDR3 DNA is TGTGCCAGCAGATACGCCGCCGACAACTCTGGAAACACCATATATTTT. This gives the protein CASRYAADNSGNTIYF.

J is TRBJ2-5 and V is TRBV5-4; tentative D call: TRBD2 (5 bases). In germline, CDR1 is SGHNT, CDR2 YYREEE (reference sequence). V lost 6 bases and J lost 3, with 12 bases in between. This CDR3 has 13 residues. The CDR3 DNA is TGTGCCAGCACCTCGGACGGGGAAGAGACCCAGTACTTC. Its protein product is CASTSDGEETQYF.